Listed below are T cell receptor beta chains from one sample, sequenced in a study of Graves' ophthalmopathy and Graves' hyperthyroidism. Each CDR3 protein gets one entry after TCRdb re-called the multiplex PCR reads with MiXCR. The sample carries about 220,000 distinct CDR3 sequences, about 22% recorded once. Sequencing used peripheral blood. Every receptor here comes from a woman aged 45 to 65 with Graves' ophthalmopathy. Each CDR3 is given without its conserved first and last residue.

>TRBV20-1
SASSDRRHIQY
>TRBV5-1
ASSLQGDGTAAF
>TRBV2
ASREGVSGGQY
>TRBV12-3/TRBV12-4
ASSQGRPYEQY
>TRBV30
AWNYAGGDYGYT
>TRBV6-4
ASSVGSTSGNTIY
>TRBV27
ASRPGQLNYGYT
>TRBV10-3
ATTGGQQLSGNTIY
>TRBV19
ATAQETQY
>TRBV18
ASSTRTGVSYEQY
>TRBV12-3/TRBV12-4
ASSPGQGAKNTEAF
>TRBV20-1
SARTTTGTGGAGTEAF
>TRBV6-1
ASRSAGAGPPY
>TRBV20-1
SAEGQGAQY
>TRBV12-3/TRBV12-4
ASSRTANNSPLH
>TRBV10-3
AIIGSFGTGELF
>TRBV12-3/TRBV12-4
ASRPDPGQGGFGYT
>TRBV12-3/TRBV12-4
ASRKGASNTEAF
>TRBV27
ASSWDSQETQY
>TRBV11-2
AASTPPNEQY
>TRBV18
ASSPLRGGVDQPQH
>TRBV28
ASLGAVGGYT
>TRBV20-1
SAPSAGAGELF
>TRBV6-5
ASSIPLAGLSETQY